This TCR beta chain is drawn from a study of blood T cell repertoires in COVID-19. This clone has more than one count but fewer than ten. Authors' analysis steps: Amplification with reference gene primers provided the estimates of nucleated cell counts. Clones were read by immunoSEQ multiplex PCR, and TCRdb kept only the in-frame ones, dropping some. V and J calls and clone size are given by that table; D and trimming were obtained from the DNA. The table records around 260,000 clones, about 87% of them present only once. Sequences were obtained from peripheral blood. This clonotype was sampled from a woman in her 70s with COVID-19, enrolled during active disease.

CDR3 bases: TGTGCCTCTTCTGTGGGGCGCGGACAGCCCCAGCATTTT. Its translation is CASSVGRGQPQHF. This sequence joins TRBV19 and TRBJ1-5; possibly TRBD1 for D (5 bases). There are 13 residues in the CDR3. Trimming cost V 11 bases and J 7 bases, with 18 bases left between them. Germline V gene data show CDR1 as LNHDA and CDR2 as SQIVND (reference sequence).